A selection of T cell receptor beta chains follows, all from one sample in a study of vaccination and CD4 T cells after COVID-19. TCRdb redid the calling of the PCR reads with MiXCR, one entry per CDR3 protein. The sample lists 9,000 to 10,000 distinct CDR3 sequences, 33% occurring once. What these receptors recognize is not known. Material for sequencing was CD4+ T cells from blood, cultured in vitro. Receptors were obtained from a human donor in good health. CDR3s include the opening cysteine and the closing phenylalanine or tryptophan. D genes are given only for firm matches. Where a row states a size, it is once, few, many or the class of an expanded clone; other rows omit it.

few	TRBV5-5	.	TRBJ2-7	CASSLRWTVSYEQYF	TGTGCCAGCAGCTTGCGGTGGACAGTCTCCTACGAGCAGTACTTC
once	TRBV19	.	TRBJ2-3	CASSPSPFRTDTQYF	TGTGCCAGTAGTCCGAGTCCCTTCCGCACAGATACGCAGTATTTT
.	TRBV29-1	.	TRBJ2-5	CSVLDPGQETQYF	TGCAGCGTGTTAGACCCCGGTCAAGAGACCCAGTACTTC
.	TRBV27	.	TRBJ1-5	CASSPQTGNPNQPQHF	TGTGCCAGCAGTCCCCAGACAGGTAACCCAAATCAGCCCCAGCATTTT
.	TRBV21-1	.	TRBJ1-1	CASGPGNLNTEAFF	TGTGCCAGCGGTCCAGGCAATCTGAACACTGAAGCTTTCTTT
few	TRBV7-2	.	TRBJ1-5	CASSLGRGRVNQPQHF	TGTGCCAGCAGCTTGGGGCGGGGTCGGGTTAATCAGCCCCAGCATTTT
.	TRBV20-1	TRBD2	TRBJ2-7	CSANPSGSDEQYF	TGCAGTGCAAATCCTAGCGGGAGTGACGAGCAGTACTTC
.	TRBV15	TRBD2	TRBJ2-1	CATSRESSGRLSYNEQFF	TGTGCCACCAGCAGAGAGTCGAGCGGGAGGCTATCCTACAATGAGCAGTTCTTC
few	TRBV6-2/TRBV6-3	TRBD2	TRBJ2-1	CASTLGLATYNEQFF	TGTGCCAGCACTTTAGGACTAGCGACATACAATGAGCAGTTCTTC
.	TRBV20-1	.	TRBJ2-7	CSASAETYEQYF	TGCAGTGCTAGCGCCGAAACCTACGAGCAGTACTTC
.	TRBV6-2/TRBV6-3	TRBD2	TRBJ2-1	CASSSPLAGSYNEQFF	TGTGCCAGCAGTTCCCCCCTAGCGGGGTCCTACAATGAGCAGTTCTTC
few	TRBV2	TRBD1	TRBJ1-5	CASSWGQSNQPQHF	TGTGCCAGCAGTTGGGGACAGAGCAATCAGCCCCAGCATTTT
.	TRBV20-1	TRBD1	TRBJ1-5	CSATGQGAGQPQHF	TGCAGTGCGACGGGACAGGGGGCGGGACAGCCCCAGCATTTT
.	TRBV20-1	.	TRBJ1-4	CSARDYEKLFF	TGCAGTGCTAGAGATTACGAAAAACTGTTTTTT
medium-sized	TRBV24-1	.	TRBJ1-3	CATSDWKGQRFSGNTIYF	TGTGCCACCAGTGATTGGAAGGGGCAGCGCTTCTCTGGAAACACCATATATTTT
.	TRBV14	.	TRBJ1-1	CASSQDRQTEAFF	TGTGCCAGCAGCCAAGATCGGCAGACTGAAGCTTTCTTT
.	TRBV4-3	.	TRBJ1-1	CASSQDFLTEAFF	TGCGCCAGCAGCCAAGATTTCCTTACTGAAGCTTTCTTT
few	TRBV18	.	TRBJ2-7	CASSPGSVDEQYF	TGTGCCAGCTCACCCGGGTCGGTCGACGAGCAGTACTTC
once	TRBV10-3	.	TRBJ2-3	CAIKGPSIDTQYF	TGTGCCATCAAGGGACCGTCAATTGATACGCAGTATTTT
.	TRBV28	.	TRBJ1-5	CASTFPMVQPQHF	TGTGCCAGCACCTTCCCGATGGTTCAGCCCCAGCATTTT
few	TRBV6-5	.	TRBJ1-6	CASSSHSDSPLHF	TGTGCCAGCAGTTCCCACAGTGATTCACCCCTCCACTTT
.	TRBV28	TRBD2	TRBJ2-7	CASRLAGVPAPYEQYF	TGTGCCAGCAGACTAGCGGGAGTCCCGGCGCCCTACGAGCAGTACTTC
few	TRBV6-2/TRBV6-3	TRBD1	TRBJ1-5	CASSRTGGNQPQHF	TGTGCCAGCAGCCGAACAGGGGGGAATCAGCCCCAGCATTTT
few	TRBV7-2	TRBD1	TRBJ1-2	CASSLNPRQGFLGYTF	TGTGCCAGCAGCCTTAACCCCCGACAGGGTTTCTTAGGCTACACCTTC
.	TRBV15	.	TRBJ1-2	CATSRADNLGDGYTF	TGTGCCACCAGCAGGGCTGACAACCTCGGCGATGGCTACACCTTC
.	TRBV28	.	TRBJ2-5	CASSFGTASSGQYF	TGTGCCAGCAGTTTTGGGACAGCCAGTAGCGGCCAGTACTTC
few	TRBV2	.	TRBJ1-5	CASTSAPGPPYSNQPQHF	TGTGCCAGCACCTCTGCTCCGGGACCCCCGTATAGCAATCAGCCCCAGCATTTT
few	TRBV20-1	.	TRBJ1-1	CSAPRQQNTEAFF	TGCAGTGCTCCTCGACAGCAGAACACTGAAGCTTTCTTT
few	TRBV24-1	TRBD2	TRBJ2-1	CATSGGGSFYNEQFF	TGTGCCACCAGTGGGGGCGGGAGCTTCTACAATGAGCAGTTCTTC
.	TRBV7-9	TRBD1	TRBJ1-4	CASSPWTGSNEKLFF	TGTGCCAGCAGCCCATGGACAGGGTCTAATGAAAAACTGTTTTTT
.	TRBV23-1	.	TRBJ2-2	CASSHAGSTGELFF	TGCGCCAGCAGTCACGCGGGATCCACCGGGGAGCTGTTTTTT
.	TRBV29-1	TRBD1	TRBJ1-2	CSVVAGGNYGYTF	TGCAGCGTTGTGGCAGGGGGTAACTATGGCTACACCTTC
.	TRBV19	.	TRBJ1-1	CASSIPPKGLNTEAFF	TGTGCCAGTAGTATCCCCCCCAAGGGTTTGAACACTGAAGCTTTCTTT